A single sample is the source of the 8 T cell receptor beta chains below, sequenced in a study of control samples from healthy donors and cancer patients. Data came from immunoSEQ multiplex PCR; TCRdb stores just in-frame clones and leaves some out. Of about 150,000 clones listed, roughly 92% are singletons. The material sequenced was blood. The receptor set was obtained from a woman aged 18-35 years in good health.

The chain has TRBV6-5 and TRBJ1-4; no firm D call. CDR3 length: 15 residues. The V end lost 7 bases, the J end lost 0 bases, and 12 bases lay between the germline ends. The germline V gene encodes CDR1 MNHEY and CDR2 SVGAGI. The CDR3 nucleotides read TGTGCCAGCATGGAAGGGTCGGCAACTAATGAAAAACTGTTTTTT. Its protein product is CASMEGSATNEKLFF.

The CDR3 nucleotides read TGCGCCAGCAGCCAAGTGGGGACTAATGAAAAACTGTTTTTT. It yields the protein CASSQVGTNEKLFF. The chain links TRBV4-3 to TRBJ1-4, with D unclear. V was pared by 1 base and J by 2 bases, with 5 bases between. The CDR3 sequence is 14 residues long. Germline assignment: CDR1 LGHNA and CDR2 YSLEER.

The chain links TRBV6-5 to TRBJ2-3, with D hard to call. Germline V CDR1 and CDR2: MNHEY, SVGAGI. The CDR3 is 13 amino acids. Trimming removed 6 bases at V and 9 bases at J, with 16 bases between. The CDR3 region is CASSKLGMPTQYF. In DNA form, the CDR3 reads TGTGCCAGCAGCAAGTTGGGGATGCCGACGCAGTATTTT.

This chain connects TRBV24-1 to TRBJ2-3; 7 positions match TRBD2. Germline lookup yields CDR1 KGHDR and CDR2 SFDVKD. CDR3 size: 17 residues. Trimming removed 6 bases from V and 2 bases from J; junction bases left unmatched: 13. CDR3 amino acids: CATSLSSASGATDTQYF. CDR3 nucleotides: TGTGCCACCAGTTTATCCTCGGCCAGCGGGGCCACAGATACGCAGTATTTT.

The V call is TRBV28, the J call TRBJ2-1; weak D call: TRBD1 (6 bases). The CDR3 length is 15 residues. V gave up 5 bases and J gave up 9 bases, with 20 bases separating them. CDR1 is MDHEN, CDR2 SYDVKM, per germline. The CDR3 DNA follows: TGTGCCAGCAGTCAGTCGGCGATAGGGGGTACTGAGCAGTTCTTC. Protein sequence: CASSQSAIGGTEQFF.

This clone is a singleton in its sample. This sequence joins TRBV5-4 and TRBJ2-1; 8 nucleotides match TRBD1. This CDR3 contains 16 residues. In germline, CDR1 is SGHNT, CDR2 YYREEE (reference sequence). V gave up 0 bases and J gave up 0 bases; unmatched junction bases: 2. The CDR3 spells CASSLGTGLSYNEQFF. As DNA, the CDR3 is TGTGCCAGCAGCTTGGGGACAGGGCTCTCCTACAATGAGCAGTTCTTC.

The chain has TRBV21-1 and TRBJ2-7; the table gives TRBD2 as D, unverified against the DNA. TRBV21-1 is recorded as a pseudogene. CDR3 size: 9 residues. The CDR3 is CCIEGEQYF. CDR3 DNA: TGTTGCATAGAGGGCGAGCAGTACTTC.

This clone has a single count. The chain is built from TRBV4-2 and TRBJ1-2; no definite D call. The CDR3 totals 11 residues. V lost 0 bases and J lost 6, with 2 bases in between. Germline values: CDR1 LGHNA, CDR2 YNFKEQ. DNA for the CDR3: TGTGCCAGCAGCCAAGATCATGGCTACACCTTC. Translating gives CASSQDHGYTF.